This TCR beta chain is drawn from a study of T cells after somatic rescue of genetic block. Generated by immunoSEQ multiplex PCR, the TCRdb table keeps only in-frame clones and is missing some. The table records approximately 11,000 clones, approximately 79% of them present only once. V shed 3 bases and J 5 bases; nucleotides not matched to a gene: 10. The CDR3 runs 16 residues. Germline V lookup: CDR1 SGHVS, CDR2 FQNEAQ. This sequence joins TRBV7-8 and TRBJ1-5; 7 positions agree with TRBD1. This TCR was sampled from a boy under 18. The sequencing sample was made of peripheral blood mononuclear cells (PBMCs). This chain's CDR3 is CASSFSDRVEDQPQHF. The CDR3 DNA reads TGTGCCAGCAGCTTCTCCGACAGGGTAGAGGATCAGCCCCAGCATTTT. Together with reference TRBV7-8 and TRBJ1-5, the CDR3 gives the full variable domain: GAGVSQSPRYKVAKRGQDVALRCDPISGHVSLFWYQQALGQGPEFLTYFQNEAQLDKSGLPSDRFFAERPEGSVSTLKIQRTQQEDSAVYLCASSFSDRVEDQPQHFGDGTRLSIL.